This T cell receptor beta chain is from a study of radiation and T cells in renal cell carcinoma. Study-wide points: Baseline intratumoral clonotype presence is unknown without pretreatment biopsies. In blood, top tumor clones expanded by 2 weeks, shrinking by 4.

As concerns this clone: Its cognate antigen is unknown.

Described time point: blood 2 weeks post-SBRT. Treatment here: 15 Gy SBRT to primary tumor, nephrectomy 4 weeks later. After SBRT, blood was collected at 2 and 4 weeks, plus baseline. This renal cell carcinoma was of the clear cell type. The CDR3 length is 14 residues. Deletions cut 3 bases from V and 7 bases from J, with 10 bases between. The germline V gene encodes CDR1 KGHSH and CDR2 LQKENI. The protocol was immunoSEQ multiplex PCR, while the TCRdb copy is restricted to in-frame clones and leaves out a portion. The sample carries 70,000 to 80,000 clones, 86% recorded once. The sequencing here drew on blood, taken from a patient whose treatment included radiotherapy and nephrectomy. This chain joins TRBV18 and TRBJ1-6; D is perhaps TRBD1 (5 bases). The source of this sequence is a woman aged 45-60 years with renal cell carcinoma. CDR3 DNA sequence: TGTGCCAGCTCACCTATAGGGACGAATTCACCCCTCCACTTT. Encoded protein: CASSPIGTNSPLHF.